Following are 26 T cell receptor beta chains from one sample sequenced in a study of CD8+CD57+ T cells in acquired aplastic anemia. Profiling that covered TCR beta VDJ and CDR3 relied on genomic DNA as its template. Via MiXCR, TCRdb re-called the reads, giving one row per CDR3 protein. The sample has about 150,000 distinct CDR3 sequences; about 54% are singletons. Patients picked for sequencing had shown CD8+CD57+ cell expansion detected by flow cytometry. The specimen sequenced was sorted CD4+, CD8+, or CD8+CD57+ T cells (not recorded which) from PBMCs. The receptor set was obtained from a human donor with aplastic anemia.

As DNA, the CDR3 is TGTGCCAGTAGTTGGCTGGGCACCGGGGAGCTGTTTTTT. It encodes CASSWLGTGELFF. The chain couples TRBV19 to TRBJ2-2; the D is unclear. The V end was cut by 5 bases, the J end by 4 bases, with 8 bases between. Germline V CDR1 and CDR2: LNHDA, SQIVND (reference sequence). The CDR3 contains 13 residues.

Of note for this clonotype: A much larger clone differs by one base, so this may be a read error. The rearrangement joins TRBV19 to TRBJ2-3; 10 nucleotides align to TRBD1. Trimming took 6 bases from V and 4 from J; bases not matched to a gene: 7. The CDR3 runs 15 residues. The germline gives CDR1 LNHDA, CDR2 SQIVND (reference sequence). The CDR3 region is CASSATGGGADTQYF. The CDR3 DNA reads as TGTGCCAGTAGCGCGACAGGGGGCGGGGCAGATACGCAGTATTTT.

The chain is built from TRBV11-2 and TRBJ2-1, with 8 bases matching TRBD1. Germline loops: CDR1 SGHAT, CDR2 FQNNGV. CDR3 length: 14 amino acids. Unmatched junction bases numbered 8, after V lost 6 bases and J lost 7 bases. CDR3: CASRTGEVVNEQFF. The CDR3 region has the DNA TGTGCCAGCAGGACAGGGGAGGTGGTGAATGAGCAGTTCTTC. The entire variable domain, with the rest obtained from reference TRBV11-2 and TRBJ2-1, is as follows: EAGVAQSPRYKIIEKRQSVAFWCNPISGHATLYWYQQILGQGPKLLIQFQNNGVVDDSQLPKDRFSAERLKGVDSTLKIQPAKLEDSAVYLCASRTGEVVNEQFFGPGTRLTVL.

This sequence joins TRBV10-3 and TRBJ1-4; D not certain. This CDR3 comprises 14 residues. Germline V gene data show CDR1 as ENHRY and CDR2 as SYGVKD. V shed 2 bases and J shed 7 bases, with 11 bases lying between them. The CDR3 region has the DNA TGTGCCATCAGTGAGGCGGGAGAGGGTGAAAAACTGTTTTTT. Residues: CAISEAGEGEKLFF.

This clonotype was observed many times. V and J are TRBV29-1 and TRBJ2-1, with 8 positions matching TRBD1. The CDR3 is made up of 16 amino acids. Germline trimming cut 6 bases from V and 3 bases from J; bases unmatched to any gene: 13. Looked up from germline, CDR1 is SQVTM and CDR2 is ANQGSEA. This chain's CDR3 is CSVPPGQETYYNEQFF. The CDR3 nucleotides are TGCAGCGTCCCCCCGGGACAGGAGACATACTACAATGAGCAGTTCTTC.

The chain uses TRBV19 and TRBJ2-5; TRBD1 aligns across 7 bases. Germline V gene lookup returns CDR1 LNHDA and CDR2 SQIVND (reference sequence). V lost 5 bases, J lost 4 bases, and 4 bases stayed unmatched. This CDR3 has 13 amino acids. Here the CDR3 reads CASSAPGGETQYF. Written as DNA, the CDR3 is TGTGCCAGTAGTGCCCCAGGGGGAGAGACCCAGTACTTC.

This clonotype was detected ten times or more. The V call is TRBV5-1, the J call TRBJ1-6, with D possibly TRBD1 on 6 matching bases. Trimming took off 4 bases at V and 7 bases at J, with 12 bases between the two ends. CDR1 SGHRS and CDR2 YFSETQ come from the germline V gene. The CDR3 length is 14 residues. The DNA for the CDR3 is TGCGCCAGCAGCCCCGGACAGCCGAATTCACCCCTCCACTTT. Its protein is CASSPGQPNSPLHF.

The rearrangement links TRBV11-1 to TRBJ2-1; TRBD2 is a possible D gene (6 bases). V lost 5 bases, J lost 7 bases, and 18 bases lay in between. The germline V gene encodes CDR1 SGHAT and CDR2 FQDESV (reference sequence). This CDR3 comprises 15 residues. CDR3 region: CASSLPGLGRNEQFF. The CDR3 DNA is TGTGCCAGCAGCCTCCCGGGACTGGGCAGGAATGAGCAGTTCTTC.

The chain joins TRBV7-2 to TRBJ1-4; D is unclear. In germline, CDR1 is SGHTA, CDR2 FQGNSA. Trimming left V 0 bases short and J 8 bases short, with 4 bases between. CDR3 length: 12 amino acids. The CDR3 protein is CASSLADEKLFF. The CDR3 region has the DNA TGTGCCAGCAGCTTAGCGGACGAAAAACTGTTTTTT.

This chain connects TRBV10-3 to TRBJ1-5; TRBD1 matches 10 bases. Germline CDR1 ENHRY, CDR2 SYGVKD. The CDR3 sequence is 14 residues long. The V gene end was trimmed by 7 bases and the J gene end by 3 bases; junction bases not matched to a gene: 3. CDR3 nucleotide sequence: TGTGCCATCATGGGACAGGGGTACAATCAGCCCCAGCATTTT. It codes for CAIMGQGYNQPQHF.

This clonotype showed up many times. The chain recombines TRBV2 with TRBJ2-7; a possible D gene is TRBD1 (6 bases). The V and J ends lost 3 bases and 0 bases respectively, with 12 bases between them. The CDR3 consists of 15 residues. Germline V gene lookup returns CDR1 SNHLY and CDR2 FYNNEI. The CDR3 nucleotides read TGTGCCAGCAGTGACCGCCTACAGGGCTCCTACGAGCAGTACTTC. Protein product: CASSDRLQGSYEQYF.

V gene TRBV7-9 combines with J gene TRBJ2-1; either TRBD1 or TRBD2 may supply D (5 bases each). The CDR3 has 13 residues. The germline V and J ends were trimmed by 3 bases and 4 bases, with 7 bases remaining between them. Germline assignment: CDR1 SEHNR and CDR2 FQNEAQ (reference sequence). CDR3 sequence reads: CASSLGDYNEQFF. In DNA, the CDR3 is TGTGCCAGCAGCTTGGGGGATTACAATGAGCAGTTCTTC.

The chain employs TRBV29-1 and TRBJ1-2; 7 positions agree with TRBD1. The CDR3 spans 11 residues. Germline CDR1 reads SQVTM; CDR2 reads ANQGSEA. The ends lost 4 bases at V and 10 bases at J; junction bases unmatched: 6. CDR3 sequence (DNA): TGCAGCGTTGTAGGGGGCGAGGCCTACACCTTC. Amino acid sequence: CSVVGGEAYTF.

Points on this clonotype: This may come from a read error, since a much larger clone is one base off. CDR3 in amino acids: CASSGKSGNTICF. The DNA of the CDR3 is TGTGCCAGCAGCGGGAAGTCTGGAAACACCATATGTTTT. The V and J genes are TRBV9 and TRBJ1-3; D is uncertain. There are 13 residues in the CDR3. Looked up from germline, CDR1 is SGDLS and CDR2 is YYNGEE.

This clonotype was seen repeatedly, ten times or more. The chain recombines TRBV5-1 with TRBJ2-7; TRBD2 aligns across 8 bases. The CDR3 runs to 14 residues. Germline V gene data show CDR1 as SGHRS and CDR2 as YFSETQ. The ends lost 0 bases at V and 5 bases at J; junction bases unmatched: 4. The CDR3 sequence is CASSLAGGVHEQYF. CDR3 sequence (DNA): TGCGCCAGCAGCTTGGCCGGGGGGGTCCACGAGCAGTACTTC.

Note on this clonotype: A much larger clone is a single base away; this may be a read error. The chain carries TRBV11-2 and TRBJ2-7; TRBD1 aligns across 11 bases. The V gene end was trimmed by 8 bases and the J gene end by 6 bases; junction bases not matched to a gene: 12. The length of the CDR3 is 15 residues. CDR1 and CDR2 from the germline V gene are SGHAT and FQNNGV. CDR3 coding DNA: TGTGCCAGCGGCCCCTGGACAGGGGGCGAGAGCGAGCAGTACTTC. It codes for CASGPWTGGESEQYF. Looking up the rest from reference TRBV11-2 and TRBJ2-7 gives the full variable domain: EAGVAQSPRYKIIEKRQSVAFWCNPISGHATLYWYQQILGQGPKLLIQFQNNGVVDDSQLPKDRFSAERLKGVDSTLKIQPAKLEDSAVYLCASGPWTGGESEQYFGPGTRLTVT.

V usage is TRBV10-1 and J usage is TRBJ1-2; D call uncertain. The CDR3 contains 13 residues. Trimming stripped 6 bases from V and 6 bases from J, with 14 bases between. Per the germline V gene, CDR1 is WNHNN and CDR2 is SYGVQD (reference sequence). Here the CDR3 reads CASRASVVDGYTF. CDR3 coding DNA: TGCGCCAGCAGGGCGTCAGTAGTCGATGGCTACACCTTC.

This clonotype showed up just once. The V call is TRBV12-3 or TRBV12-4, the J call TRBJ1-2, with TRBD1 matching over 8 bases. The CDR3 totals 14 residues. The junction had 8 bases not matched to a gene; V was cut back by 5 bases and J by 6 bases. CDR3 bases: TGTGCCAGCAGTCCGCAGACAGGGGCCCATGGCTACACCTTC. Translating gives CASSPQTGAHGYTF.

This clonotype appeared a single time. One base away lies a much larger clone, so this may be a sequencing read error. The rearrangement uses TRBV11-2 and TRBJ1-2; D is unclear. The CDR3 is 15 residues long. Germline CDR1 is SGHAT and CDR2 is FQNNGV. CDR3 in amino acids: CASSLTQSGYYSYTF. CDR3 nucleotides: TGTGCCAGCAGCCTCACGCAATCCGGATACTATAGCTACACCTTC.

J is TRBJ2-1 and V is TRBV7-2; TRBD2 aligns across 9 bases. V was pared by 2 bases and J by 7 bases, with 6 bases of the junction left unmatched. This CDR3 has 15 residues. CDR1 is SGHTA and CDR2 is FQGNSA in the germline V gene. The CDR3 coding sequence is TGTGCCAGCAGCTTATGGCTAGCGGGATCGAATGAGCAGTTCTTC. Protein: CASSLWLAGSNEQFF.

The chain is built from TRBV27 and TRBJ2-5, with a tentative D call TRBD2 (5 bases). The CDR3 is 12 residues long. Germline loops: CDR1 MNHEY, CDR2 SMNVEV (reference sequence). The V and J ends lost 11 bases and 3 bases respectively, with 13 bases between them. The CDR3 nucleotides are TGTGCCTCGGGGAAAATAAAAGAGACCCAGTACTTC. Translating it yields CASGKIKETQYF.

The chain links TRBV10-1 to TRBJ2-7; 7 bases fit TRBD1. The ends lost 7 bases at V and 3 bases at J; junction bases unmatched: 9. Germline CDR1 reads WNHNN; CDR2 reads SYGVQD (reference sequence). The CDR3 is 14 amino acids. In nucleotides, the CDR3 is TGCGCCAGCACCAAGGGGACAGAGCACTACGAGCAGTACTTC. It specifies CASTKGTEHYEQYF.

This clonotype was recorded at least ten times. This chain connects TRBV6-1 to TRBJ1-6; 8 bases align to TRBD1. The CDR3 is 14 residues long. V was clipped by 4 bases and J by 9 bases; unmatched bases: 5. The germline CDR1 and CDR2 sequences are MNHNS and SASEGT. The CDR3 DNA reads TGTGCCAGCAGTGTGGACAGGGAGGTTTCACCCCTCCACTTT. Its protein is CASSVDREVSPLHF.

The chain links TRBV20-1 to TRBJ2-7; a weak D match, TRBD1 (6 bases). Germline V gene sequence: CDR1 DFQATT, CDR2 SNEGSKA (reference sequence). V was pared by 2 bases and J by 2 bases, with 10 bases between. This CDR3 contains 13 residues. The CDR3 loop is CSARRTAAYEQYF. CDR3 DNA: TGCAGTGCTAGACGGACAGCAGCCTACGAGCAGTACTTC.

The rearrangement joins TRBV10-3 to TRBJ2-7, with 9 positions matching TRBD2. The CDR3 contains 15 residues. Germline trimming cut 2 bases from V and 2 bases from J; bases unmatched to any gene: 4. Germline loops: CDR1 ENHRY, CDR2 SYGVKD. CDR3 protein: CAISERLADAYEQYF. The CDR3 nucleotides are TGTGCCATCAGTGAGCGACTAGCGGACGCCTACGAGCAGTACTTC.

The chain is built from TRBV2 and TRBJ1-5, with D perhaps TRBD1 (5 bases). Trimming removed 6 bases at V and 6 bases at J, with 15 bases between. This CDR3 is 14 amino acids long. Per germline, CDR1 SNHLY and CDR2 FYNNEI. The CDR3 sequence is CASRDKATVQPQHF. The CDR3 region has the DNA TGTGCCAGCAGAGATAAGGCGACAGTTCAGCCCCAGCATTTT.